The present TCR beta chain was sequenced within a study of T-cell reconstitution after alpha-beta-depleted transplantation in children. The germline V gene encodes CDR1 SGHAT and CDR2 FQNNGV. With 5 bases clipped from V and 4 bases from J, the junction kept 16 bases outside the gene matches. The CDR3 is made up of 18 amino acids. TCRbeta library preparation incorporated unique molecular identifiers. Using its own MiXCR run on the PCR reads, TCRdb lists one record per CDR3 protein. Of about 190,000 distinct CDR3 sequences in the sample, approximately 6.8% were seen once. Sequenced material: PBMCs from the stem cell graft donor, taken from the stem cell graft. The V gene is TRBV11-2, the J gene TRBJ2-2; 7 bases align to TRBD1. The sequence was obtained from a human donor who donated a stem cell graft to a child with Wiskott-Aldrich syndrome. DNA for the CDR3: TGTGCCAGCAGCCCCGGGGCCGGAAGGGGGCGCCGCACCGGGGAGCTGTTTTTT. Translating it yields CASSPGAGRGRRTGELFF.